One sample yielded the 12 T cell receptor beta chains listed below, sequenced in a study of cytomegalovirus exposure and HLA in healthy donors. Both 60 Vbeta primers and 13 Jbeta primers went into the PCR. Produced via immunoSEQ multiplex PCR; TCRdb's table is partial and in-frame only. The sample holds over 150,000 clones, roughly 78% seen once. The sample taken for sequencing was PBMCs. Receptors were obtained from a woman between 50 and 59 years old in good health and CMV-seropositive.

This sequence joins TRBV6-1 and TRBJ1-1, with 8 bases aligning to TRBD1. The trim removed 4 bases at V and 4 bases at J, leaving 5 bases unmatched. The CDR3 loop spans 14 amino acids. The germline V gene encodes CDR1 MNHNS and CDR2 SASEGT. This CDR3 reads CASSATGVSTEAFF. CDR3 DNA sequence: TGTGCCAGCAGTGCGACAGGGGTAAGCACTGAAGCTTTCTTT.

This clone was seen a few times. The chain combines TRBV5-6 with TRBJ2-5, with TRBD1 identical over 8 bases. Trimming took 1 base from V and 0 from J; bases not matched to a gene: 5. This CDR3 spans 16 amino acids. From germline, CDR1 is SGHDT and CDR2 YYEEEE. The CDR3 spells CASSLQGALYQETQYF. The CDR3 DNA reads as TGTGCCAGCAGCTTGCAGGGGGCCTTGTACCAAGAGACCCAGTACTTC.

The rearrangement links TRBV2 to TRBJ1-5; 8 bases agree with TRBD1. Germline assignment: CDR1 SNHLY and CDR2 FYNNEI. This CDR3 comprises 17 residues. J was trimmed by 2 bases and V by 1 base; bases with no gene match: 7. This CDR3 is CASSEGRQGWGNQPQHF. The CDR3 DNA reads as TGTGCCAGCAGTGAAGGTCGACAGGGGTGGGGCAATCAGCCCCAGCATTTT. Variable domain in full (rest from reference TRBV2 and TRBJ1-5): EPEVTQTPSHQVTQMGQEVILRCVPISNHLYFYWYRQILGQKVEFLVSFYNNEISEKSEIFDDQFSVERPDGSNFTLKIRSTKLEDSAMYFCASSEGRQGWGNQPQHFGDGTRLSIL.

This chain's CDR3 is CASSQNRDEKLFF. The DNA of the CDR3 is TGCGCCAGCAGCCAAAACAGGGATGAAAAACTGTTTTTT. The J gene is TRBJ1-4, the V gene TRBV5-1; TRBD1 is a possible D gene (6 bases). Germline V lookup: CDR1 SGHRS, CDR2 YFSETQ. The CDR3 totals 13 residues. Trimming removed 4 bases from V and 6 bases from J, with 10 bases in between.

The chain combines TRBV5-6 with TRBJ2-3, with a tentative D call TRBD1 (5 bases). CDR1 SGHDT and CDR2 YYEEEE come from the germline V gene. V was pared by 1 base and J by 5 bases, with 5 bases between. The CDR3 contains 12 residues. The CDR3 loop reads CASSLTGDTQYF. The DNA of the CDR3 is TGTGCCAGCAGCTTGACAGGAGATACGCAGTATTTT.

V gene TRBV19 combines with J gene TRBJ2-7; D unresolved. The CDR3 consists of 13 residues. The germline V gene encodes CDR1 LNHDA and CDR2 SQIVND (reference sequence). V was shortened by 3 bases and J by 4 bases, with 10 bases between the two germline ends. The CDR3 coding sequence is TGTGCCAGTAGTATCCGTGTAACTTACGAGCAGTACTTC. Encoded protein: CASSIRVTYEQYF.

This sequence joins TRBV13 and TRBJ2-5; 8 bases map to TRBD2. This CDR3 contains 13 residues. The ends lost 5 bases at V and 4 bases at J; junction bases unmatched: 3. Germline CDR1 and CDR2: PRHDT and FYEKMQ (reference sequence). CDR3 residues: CASSRGGPETQYF. CDR3 DNA sequence: TGTGCCAGCAGCCGGGGGGGCCCAGAGACCCAGTACTTC.

The chain has TRBV7-2 and TRBJ1-1, with D perhaps TRBD1 (5 bases). Trimming left V 0 bases short and J 11 bases short, with 16 bases between. CDR1 SGHTA and CDR2 FQGNSA come from the germline V gene. This CDR3 region has 14 residues. The CDR3: CASSLAGTGSTAFF. The CDR3 DNA reads TGTGCCAGCAGCTTAGCCGGGACCGGGAGTACGGCTTTCTTT.

J is TRBJ1-2 and V is TRBV5-1; 8 bases align to TRBD1. With V trimmed by 2 bases and J by 4 bases, 4 bases remained unmatched. The CDR3 has 14 amino acids. Germline V gene lookup returns CDR1 SGHRS and CDR2 YFSETQ. CDR3 in DNA: TGCGCCAGCAGCTTAGGACAGGGCGGCTATGGCTACACCTTC. It encodes CASSLGQGGYGYTF.

J is TRBJ1-2 and V is TRBV30, with a possible D match to TRBD1 (6 bases). Trimming shortened V by 8 bases and J by 6 bases, and 22 bases separated the two germline ends. Germline V gene lookup returns CDR1 GTSNPN and CDR2 SVGIG (reference sequence). The CDR3 covers 14 residues. The CDR3 is CAVRDTLKGHGYTF. The CDR3 DNA sequence: TGTGCCGTCCGGGACACCTTAAAGGGACATGGCTACACCTTC. Complete variable domain (other parts from reference TRBV30 and TRBJ1-2): SQTIHQWPATLVQPVGSPLSLECTVEGTSNPNLYWYRQAAGRGLQLLFYSVGIGQISSEVPQNLSASRPQDRQFILSSKKLLLSDSGFYLCAVRDTLKGHGYTFGSGTRLTVV.

The chain links TRBV6-4 to TRBJ2-2; TRBD1 aligns across 7 bases. V shed 8 bases, J shed 5 bases, and the junction held 5 bases outside the gene matches. CDR1 MRHNA and CDR2 SNTAGT come from the germline V gene. The CDR3 extends over 13 amino acids. The CDR3: CASSTRGTGELFF. CDR3 sequence (DNA): TGTGCCAGCTCGACCAGGGGGACCGGGGAGCTGTTTTTT.

V gene TRBV9 combines with J gene TRBJ2-2; D ambiguous. This CDR3 is 14 amino acids long. Trimming left V 0 bases short and J 0 bases short, with 3 bases between. Germline V gene data show CDR1 as SGDLS and CDR2 as YYNGEE. The CDR3 DNA follows: TGTGCCAGCAGCGTAGCCGCGAACACCGGGGAGCTGTTTTTT. Amino acids: CASSVAANTGELFF.